This T cell receptor beta chain was identified in a study of cytomegalovirus exposure and HLA in healthy donors. PCR employed 60 Vbeta and 13 Jbeta primers. Data came from immunoSEQ multiplex PCR; TCRdb stores just in-frame clones and leaves some out. The top ten hold about 1.1% of the sample, which has approximately 210,000 clones, over 60% seen once. The CDR3 has 15 amino acids. The V gene's germline CDR1 is LNHDA and CDR2 SQIVND (reference sequence). Germline trimming cut 2 bases from V and 6 bases from J; bases unmatched to any gene: 5. This clonotype originated in a woman in her thirties or forties in good health and CMV-seronegative. The chain has TRBV19 and TRBJ2-3; TRBD2 matches at 10 bases. The specimen was PBMCs. CDR3 loop: CASSITSGNVDTQYF. The CDR3, as DNA: TGTGCCAGTAGTATAACTAGCGGGAACGTCGATACGCAGTATTTT.